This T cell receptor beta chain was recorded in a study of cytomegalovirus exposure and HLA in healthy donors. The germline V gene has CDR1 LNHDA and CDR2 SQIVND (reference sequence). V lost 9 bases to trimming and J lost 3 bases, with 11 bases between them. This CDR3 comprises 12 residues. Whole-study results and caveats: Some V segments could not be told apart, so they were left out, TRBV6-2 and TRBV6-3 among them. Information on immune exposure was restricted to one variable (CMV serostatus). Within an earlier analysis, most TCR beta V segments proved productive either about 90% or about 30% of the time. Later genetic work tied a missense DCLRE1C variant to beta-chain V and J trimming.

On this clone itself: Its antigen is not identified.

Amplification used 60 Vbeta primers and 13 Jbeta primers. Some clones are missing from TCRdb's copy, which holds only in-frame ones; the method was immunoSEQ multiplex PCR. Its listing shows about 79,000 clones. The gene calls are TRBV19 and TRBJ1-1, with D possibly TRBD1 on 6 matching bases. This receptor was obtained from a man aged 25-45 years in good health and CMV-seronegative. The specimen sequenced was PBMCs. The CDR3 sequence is CASTQGYTEAFF. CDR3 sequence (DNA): TGTGCCAGCACGCAGGGGTACACTGAAGCTTTCTTT.